The rows below give T cell receptor beta chains drawn from one sample of a study of control samples from healthy donors and cancer patients. Sequencing was performed with immunoSEQ multiplex PCR; in TCRdb, only in-frame clones are kept and a portion is missing. This sample has 200,000 or so clones, with approximately 90% found just once. The source material was blood. The receptors come from a young man in good health. Each CDR3 is given with its conserved first and last residue. D genes are given only for firm matches. Expanded clones get a size class; other rows say once, few or many, or leave the size out.

>NA|TRBJ2-3|TRBV19|NA
CASSRGDTDTQYF
TGTGCCAGTTCCCGAGGGGACACAGATACGCAGTATTTT
>NA|TRBJ1-2|TRBV12-3/TRBV12-4|NA
CASSKGPSGYTF
TGTGCCAGCAGCAAGGGACCTAGTGGCTACACCTTC
>NA|TRBJ1-5|TRBV27|NA
CASRGQDGGSNQPQHF
TGTGCCAGCAGAGGACAAGACGGAGGCAGCAATCAGCCCCAGCATTTT
>NA|TRBJ2-1|TRBV13|TRBD2
CASSSPRTLAGAATYNEQFF
TGTGCCAGCAGCTCCCCCCGAACCCTAGCGGGGGCAGCGACCTACAATGAGCAGTTCTTC
>NA|TRBJ2-2|TRBV7-9|TRBD1
CASSFLLGQGNTGELFF
TGTGCCAGCAGCTTTCTACTGGGACAGGGGAACACCGGGGAGCTGTTTTTT
>once|TRBJ1-2|TRBV28|NA
CASSSSFGYTF
TGTGCCAGCAGTTCTTCTTTTGGCTACACCTTC
>NA|TRBJ1-1|TRBV19|NA
CASSMQGTMTEAFF
TGTGCCAGTAGTATGCAGGGGACAATGACTGAAGCTTTCTTT
>NA|TRBJ2-7|TRBV5-5|TRBD1
CATPHRQGADEQYF
TGTGCCACCCCACACCGACAGGGGGCCGACGAGCAGTACTTC
>NA|TRBJ2-2|TRBV5-1|TRBD1
CASSGSNRGGTGELFF
TGCGCCAGCAGCGGCTCCAACAGGGGTGGCACCGGGGAGCTGTTTTTT
>NA|TRBJ1-5|TRBV29-1|TRBD1
CSAAVTGVNQPQHF
TGCAGCGCTGCCGTGACAGGGGTCAATCAGCCCCAGCATTTT
>once|TRBJ2-3|TRBV9|NA
CASSVDIGGLSSTDTQYF
TGTGCCAGCAGCGTAGATATCGGGGGGCTATCTAGCACAGATACGCAGTATTTT
>many|TRBJ1-5|TRBV13|NA
CASTFSNQPQHF
TGTGCCAGCACGTTTAGCAATCAGCCCCAGCATTTT
>NA|TRBJ1-3|TRBV6-5|NA
CASSPGPRSGNTIYF
TGTGCCAGCAGTCCCGGACCGAGGTCTGGAAACACCATATATTTT
>NA|TRBJ1-5|TRBV19|NA
CASKGNREDQPQHF
TGTGCCAGTAAGGGGAACAGGGAGGATCAGCCCCAGCATTTT
>NA|TRBJ1-4|TRBV27|NA
CASSRNGATNEKLFF
TGTGCCAGCAGTCGCAACGGAGCAACTAATGAAAAACTGTTTTTT
>NA|TRBJ2-4|TRBV2|TRBD1
CASSPGTGGNIQYF
TGTGCCAGCAGCCCCGGGACAGGGGGAAACATTCAGTACTTC
>NA|TRBJ2-5|TRBV7-9|TRBD1
CASSHQRTGGETQYF
TGTGCCAGCAGCCACCAAAGGACAGGGGGAGAGACCCAGTACTTC
>NA|TRBJ1-5|TRBV19|NA
CASSVDQGNNQPQHF
TGTGCCAGTAGTGTCGACCAGGGTAACAATCAGCCCCAGCATTTT
>NA|TRBJ2-3|TRBV14|TRBD1
CASSLRTGGDTQYF
TGTGCCAGCAGCCTGCGGACAGGTGGAGATACGCAGTATTTT
>NA|TRBJ2-1|TRBV4-1|NA
CASSQEYRKGIYNEQFF
TGCGCCAGCAGCCAAGAATACCGAAAAGGGATATACAATGAGCAGTTCTTC
>NA|TRBJ1-2|TRBV11-2|NA
CASSFSRGYGYTF
TGTGCCAGCAGCTTCTCACGTGGCTATGGCTACACCTTC
>NA|TRBJ2-3|TRBV11-2|TRBD2
CASSPTSGGTDTQYF
TGTGCCAGCAGCCCGACTAGCGGGGGAACAGATACGCAGTATTTT
>NA|TRBJ1-3|TRBV4-2|NA
CASSQGAQSFSGNTIYF
TGTGCCAGCAGCCAAGGGGCCCAGAGCTTCTCTGGAAACACCATATATTTT
>NA|TRBJ2-3|TRBV19|NA
CASSMRAPRVAGTDTQYF
TGTGCCAGTAGTATGCGGGCCCCTCGGGTAGCGGGCACAGATACGCAGTATTTT
>NA|TRBJ1-3|TRBV7-8|NA
CASSLRQMKGNTIYF
TGTGCCAGCAGCTTAAGGCAGATGAAAGGAAACACCATATATTTT
>NA|TRBJ2-1|TRBV7-9|NA
CASSLRQEFYNEQFF
TGTGCCAGCAGCTTACGCCAGGAGTTTTACAATGAGCAGTTCTTC
>NA|TRBJ1-1|TRBV5-1|TRBD1
CASSPGQAWLWTEAFF
TGCGCCAGCAGCCCGGGACAGGCCTGGCTGTGGACTGAAGCTTTCTTT
>NA|TRBJ1-1|TRBV11-2|TRBD1
CASSLADRAGKPEAFF
TGTGCCAGCAGCTTAGCAGACAGGGCTGGAAAGCCTGAAGCTTTCTTT
>NA|TRBJ1-5|TRBV9|TRBD1
CASSPGTGVLKPQHF
TGTGCCAGCAGCCCCGGGACAGGGGTACTAAAGCCCCAGCATTTT
>NA|TRBJ1-4|TRBV2|NA
CASSEGAGAEKLFF
TGTGCCAGCAGTGAAGGGGCAGGGGCCGAAAAACTGTTTTTT
>few|TRBJ1-2|TRBV11-2|TRBD1
CASSLGTGLEGYTF
TGTGCCAGCAGCTTAGGGACAGGGTTGGAAGGCTACACCTTC
>NA|TRBJ2-1|TRBV7-9|NA
CASAGANPRYNEQFF
TGTGCCAGCGCCGGGGCAAACCCCCGTTACAATGAGCAGTTCTTC
>NA|TRBJ2-7|TRBV25-1|TRBD1
CASSEFGTGSYEQYF
TGTGCCAGCAGTGAATTTGGGACAGGGAGCTACGAGCAGTACTTC
>NA|TRBJ1-1|TRBV27|NA
CASKTGGPPSPTEAFF
TGTGCCAGCAAAACAGGAGGACCTCCTTCCCCCACTGAAGCTTTCTTT
>NA|TRBJ2-7|TRBV2|NA
CASTRGSYEQYF
TGTGCCAGCACCCGAGGGTCCTACGAGCAGTACTTC
>once|TRBJ2-7|TRBV7-6|NA
CASSLSLGVSSYEQYF
TGTGCCAGCAGCTTATCGCTGGGGGTCAGCTCCTACGAGCAGTACTTC
>NA|TRBJ2-1|TRBV29-1|NA
CSVRRHESHYNEQFF
TGCAGCGTACGAAGACATGAAAGCCACTACAATGAGCAGTTCTTC
>once|TRBJ1-2|TRBV6-1|NA
CASREGGVNYGYTF
TGTGCCAGCAGGGAAGGGGGGGTTAACTATGGCTACACCTTC
>NA|TRBJ2-3|TRBV12-3/TRBV12-4|NA
CASSLGNTQYF
TGTGCCAGCAGTCTGGGTAATACGCAGTATTTT
>once|TRBJ2-1|TRBV7-9|NA
CASSLFSGYEQFF
TGTGCCAGCAGCTTATTTTCAGGGTATGAGCAGTTCTTC
>NA|TRBJ1-5|TRBV11-2|NA
CASSDVGGANQPQHF
TGTGCCAGCAGCGACGTGGGGGGCGCAAATCAGCCCCAGCATTTT
>NA|TRBJ1-1|TRBV11-2|NA
CASSLTENTEAFF
TGTGCCAGCAGCTTAACAGAGAACACTGAAGCTTTCTTT
>once|TRBJ2-1|TRBV25-1|NA
CASRSLNEQFF
TGTGCCAGCAGAAGCCTGAATGAGCAGTTCTTC
>NA|TRBJ2-1|TRBV5-4|TRBD2
CASSPDLGAGRDEQFF
TGTGCCAGCAGCCCCGACCTCGGCGCGGGGAGGGATGAGCAGTTCTTC
>NA|TRBJ1-2|TRBV24-1|NA
CATSDSGTNYGYTF
TGTGCCACCAGTGATTCCGGGACGAACTATGGCTACACCTTC